The sequence of this T cell receptor beta chain was determined in a study of monozygotic twins with inflammatory bowel disease. This CDR3 is 14 amino acids long. Germline V lookup: CDR1 LNHNV, CDR2 YYDKDF (reference sequence). Template switching incorporated UMIs with a 6-nucleotide sample barcode. After re-calling the 5' RACE reads, TCRdb lists one entry per CDR3 protein, DNA absent. This listing includes roughly 170,000 distinct CDR3 sequences. About this clonotype itself: The antigen remains unidentified.

Study conclusions and caveats: TCRbeta inverse Simpson diversity was decreased in IBD patients versus healthy co-twins. Comparison of concordant versus discordant twins revealed no difference in repertoire similarity, possibly due to limited power. Backing was not found for a single strong signal or clonotype associated with IBD.

The TCR originated in a human donor with ulcerative colitis or Crohn's disease, or a healthy co-twin of an affected twin (not recorded which). The sequenced sample consisted of blood. The chain is built from TRBV15 and TRBJ1-2; the TCRdb call, TRBD1, lacks DNA for checking. CDR3 in amino acids: CATSYQDINYGYTF.